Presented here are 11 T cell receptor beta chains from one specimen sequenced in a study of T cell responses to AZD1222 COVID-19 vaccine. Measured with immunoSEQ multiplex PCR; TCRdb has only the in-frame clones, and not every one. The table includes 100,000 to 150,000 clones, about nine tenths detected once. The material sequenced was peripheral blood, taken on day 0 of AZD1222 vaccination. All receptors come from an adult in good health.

The DNA of the CDR3 is TGTGCCAGCAGCTTAAGGGAAGGGACGGATGAGCAGTACTTC. It is translated as CASSLREGTDEQYF. The rearrangement uses TRBV7-9 and TRBJ2-7; perhaps D is TRBD1 or TRBD2 (5 bases each). This CDR3 is built from 14 residues. V was pared by 2 bases and J by 7 bases, with 15 bases between. The V gene's germline CDR1 is SEHNR and CDR2 FQNEAQ (reference sequence).

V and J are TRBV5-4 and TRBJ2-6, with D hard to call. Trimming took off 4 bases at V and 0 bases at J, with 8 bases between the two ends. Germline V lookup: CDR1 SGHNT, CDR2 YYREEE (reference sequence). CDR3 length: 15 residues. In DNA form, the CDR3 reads TGTGCCAGCAGCCAAAGGACCTCTGGGGCCAACGTCCTGACTTTC. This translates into CASSQRTSGANVLTF.

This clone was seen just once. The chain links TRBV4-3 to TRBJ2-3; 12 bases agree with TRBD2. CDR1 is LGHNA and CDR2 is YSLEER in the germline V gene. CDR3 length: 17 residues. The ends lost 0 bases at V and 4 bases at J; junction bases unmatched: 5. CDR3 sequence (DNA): TGCGCCAGCAGCCAAGATCCTAGCGGGGGGGAGTCAGATACGCAGTATTTT. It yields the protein CASSQDPSGGESDTQYF.

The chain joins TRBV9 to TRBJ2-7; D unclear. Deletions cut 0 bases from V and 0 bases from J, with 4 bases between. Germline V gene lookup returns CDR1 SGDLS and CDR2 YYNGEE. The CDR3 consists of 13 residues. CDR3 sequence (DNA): TGTGCCAGCAGCGTAGGGATCTCCTACGAGCAGTACTTC. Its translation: CASSVGISYEQYF.

The DNA for the CDR3 is TGTGCCAGCAGCCCCCGCGGAGGGGACCTCTACGAGCAGTACTTC. Protein sequence: CASSPRGGDLYEQYF. The chain links TRBV11-3 to TRBJ2-7; weak D call: TRBD2 (6 bases). In germline, CDR1 is SGHNT, CDR2 YENEEA. This CDR3 has 15 residues. V shed 5 bases and J shed 3 bases, with 17 bases lying between them.

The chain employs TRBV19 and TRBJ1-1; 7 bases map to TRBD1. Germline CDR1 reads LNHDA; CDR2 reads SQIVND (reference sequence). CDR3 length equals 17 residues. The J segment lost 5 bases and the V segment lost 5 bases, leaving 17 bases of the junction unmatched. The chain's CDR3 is CASSFDREGISGTEAFF. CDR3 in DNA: TGTGCCAGTAGTTTCGACAGGGAAGGGATAAGTGGGACTGAAGCTTTCTTT.

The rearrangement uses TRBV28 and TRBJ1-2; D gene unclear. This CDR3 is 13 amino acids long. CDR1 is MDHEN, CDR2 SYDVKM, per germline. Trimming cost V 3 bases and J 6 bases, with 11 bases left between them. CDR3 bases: TGTGCCAGCAGTTTTCTCGCCCGCGATGGCTACACCTTC. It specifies CASSFLARDGYTF.

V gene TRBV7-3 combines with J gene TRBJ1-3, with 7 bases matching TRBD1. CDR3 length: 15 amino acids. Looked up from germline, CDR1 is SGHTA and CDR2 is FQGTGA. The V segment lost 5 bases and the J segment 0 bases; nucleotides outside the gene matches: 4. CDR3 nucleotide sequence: TGTGCCAGCAGCCAGGGGGGTCGCTCTGGAAACACCATATATTTT. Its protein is CASSQGGRSGNTIYF.

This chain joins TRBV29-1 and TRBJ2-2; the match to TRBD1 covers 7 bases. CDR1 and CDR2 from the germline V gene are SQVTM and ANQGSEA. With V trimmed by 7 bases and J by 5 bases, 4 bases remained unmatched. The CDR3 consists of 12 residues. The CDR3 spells CSADRATGELFF. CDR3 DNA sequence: TGCAGCGCCGACAGGGCTACCGGGGAGCTGTTTTTT.

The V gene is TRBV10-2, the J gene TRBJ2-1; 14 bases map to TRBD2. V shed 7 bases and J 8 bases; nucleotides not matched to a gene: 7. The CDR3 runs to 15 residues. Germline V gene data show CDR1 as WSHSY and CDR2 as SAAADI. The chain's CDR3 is CASTPGLAGVDEQFF. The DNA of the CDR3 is TGCGCCAGCACTCCGGGACTAGCGGGGGTCGATGAGCAGTTCTTC.

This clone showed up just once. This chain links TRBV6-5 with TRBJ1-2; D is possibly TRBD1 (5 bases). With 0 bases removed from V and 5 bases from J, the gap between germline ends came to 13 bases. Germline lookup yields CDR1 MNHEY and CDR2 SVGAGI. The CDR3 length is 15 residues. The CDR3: CASSYSQGGNYGYTF. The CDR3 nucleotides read TGTGCCAGCAGTTACTCGCAGGGAGGGAATTATGGCTACACCTTC.